The following is a T cell receptor beta chain sequence with its context. Seattle's enrolled individuals joined amid active infection and were then monitored longitudinally. V lost 5 bases to trimming and J lost 11 bases; unmatched junction nucleotides: 10. Germline CDR1 and CDR2: SGHVS and FQNEAQ. This CDR3 has 13 amino acids. Under the authors' procedure: Amplifying reference gene primers gave estimates of nucleated cell counts. Repertoires were generated with immunoSEQ multiplex PCR, while TCRdb's copy carries only in-frame clones and drops some. The DNA was the basis for D and trimming; V, J and clone size are from that table. The sample has 200,000 to 250,000 clones, almost 85% seen once. This record comes from a study of blood T cell repertoires in COVID-19. Study overall: Some COVID-19 samples were acute and others convalescent; all came from the United States, Italy and Spain.

The receptor's source is a woman in her 70s with COVID-19, enrolled during active disease. The J gene is TRBJ2-3, the V gene TRBV7-8, with 7 bases matching TRBD1. Sequenced input: peripheral blood. CDR3 DNA sequence: TGTGCCAGCAGCCTCCATGCAGGGGGTGGGCAGTATTTT. Translated: CASSLHAGGGQYF.